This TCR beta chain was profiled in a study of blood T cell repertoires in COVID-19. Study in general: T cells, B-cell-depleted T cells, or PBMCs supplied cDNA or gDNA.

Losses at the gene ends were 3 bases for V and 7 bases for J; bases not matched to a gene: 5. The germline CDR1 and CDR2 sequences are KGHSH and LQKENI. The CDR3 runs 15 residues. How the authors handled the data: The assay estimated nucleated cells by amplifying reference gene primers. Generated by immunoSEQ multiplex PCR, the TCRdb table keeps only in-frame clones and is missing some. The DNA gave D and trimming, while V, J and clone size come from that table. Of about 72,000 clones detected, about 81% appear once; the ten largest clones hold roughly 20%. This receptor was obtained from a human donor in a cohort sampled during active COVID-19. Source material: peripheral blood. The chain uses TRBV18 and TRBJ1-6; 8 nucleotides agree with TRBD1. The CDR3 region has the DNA TGTGCCAGCTCACCGACAGGGGTAGGGAATTCACCCCTCCACTTT. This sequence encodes CASSPTGVGNSPLHF.